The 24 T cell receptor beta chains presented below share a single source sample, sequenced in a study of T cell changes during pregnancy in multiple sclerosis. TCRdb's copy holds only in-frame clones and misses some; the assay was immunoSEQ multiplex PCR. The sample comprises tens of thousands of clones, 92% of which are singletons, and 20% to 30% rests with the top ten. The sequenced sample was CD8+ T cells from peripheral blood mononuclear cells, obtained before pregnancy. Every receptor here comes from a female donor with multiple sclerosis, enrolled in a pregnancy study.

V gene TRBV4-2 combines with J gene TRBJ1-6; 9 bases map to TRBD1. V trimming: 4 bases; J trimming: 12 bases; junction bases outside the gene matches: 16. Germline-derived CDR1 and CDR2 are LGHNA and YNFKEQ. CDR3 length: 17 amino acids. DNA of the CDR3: TGTGCCAGCAGCCCCGGGACAGGGCGAGGAGGGGTGGGACCCCTCCACTTT. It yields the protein CASSPGTGRGGVGPLHF.

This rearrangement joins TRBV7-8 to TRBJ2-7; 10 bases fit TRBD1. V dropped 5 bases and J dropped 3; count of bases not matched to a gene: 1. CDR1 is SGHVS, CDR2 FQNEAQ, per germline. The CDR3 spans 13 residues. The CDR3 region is CASSRDRGYEQYF. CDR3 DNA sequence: TGTGCCAGCAGCCGGGACAGGGGCTACGAGCAGTACTTC.

CDR3: CASSSPGAGNEQFF. In DNA, the CDR3 is TGCGCCAGCAGCTCGCCGGGAGCGGGGAATGAGCAGTTCTTC. The chain recombines TRBV5-1 with TRBJ2-1; 7 nucleotides align to TRBD2. V was clipped by 3 bases and J by 7 bases; unmatched bases: 7. The germline V gene has CDR1 SGHRS and CDR2 YFSETQ. The CDR3 sequence is 14 residues long.

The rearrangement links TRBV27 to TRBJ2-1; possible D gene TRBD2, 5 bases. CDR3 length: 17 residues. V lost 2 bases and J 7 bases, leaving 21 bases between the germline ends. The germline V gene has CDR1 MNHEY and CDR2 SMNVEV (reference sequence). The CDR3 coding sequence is TGTGCCAGCAGTTTAAAGGAGTTCGTGAGAGGGCTGAATGAGCAGTTCTTC. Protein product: CASSLKEFVRGLNEQFF.

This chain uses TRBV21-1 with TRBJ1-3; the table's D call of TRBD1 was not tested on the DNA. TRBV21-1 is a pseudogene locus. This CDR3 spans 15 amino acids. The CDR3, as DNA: TGTGCCAGCATCAGACAGAGGTGCTCTGGAAACACCATATATTTT. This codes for CASIRQRCSGNTIYF.

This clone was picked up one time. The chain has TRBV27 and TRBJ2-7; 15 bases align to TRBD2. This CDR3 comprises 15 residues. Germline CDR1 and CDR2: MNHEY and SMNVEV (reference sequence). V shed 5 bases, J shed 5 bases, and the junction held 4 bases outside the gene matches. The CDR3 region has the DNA TGTGCCAGCAGTCAGGGACTAGCGGGAGGTCACGAGCAGTACTTC. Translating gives CASSQGLAGGHEQYF.

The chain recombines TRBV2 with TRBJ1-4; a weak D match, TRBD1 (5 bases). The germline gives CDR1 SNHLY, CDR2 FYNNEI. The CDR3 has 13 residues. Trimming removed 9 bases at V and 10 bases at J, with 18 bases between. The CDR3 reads CASRDRGDGKLFF. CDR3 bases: TGTGCCAGTAGGGATCGGGGGGACGGAAAACTGTTTTTT.

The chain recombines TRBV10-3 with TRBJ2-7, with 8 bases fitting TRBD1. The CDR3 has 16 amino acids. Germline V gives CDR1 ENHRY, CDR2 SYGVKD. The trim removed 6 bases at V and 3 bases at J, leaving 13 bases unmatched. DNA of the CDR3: TGTGCCATCAGCTTGACGGGGACAGGTGAAAGCTACGAGCAGTACTTC. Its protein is CAISLTGTGESYEQYF.

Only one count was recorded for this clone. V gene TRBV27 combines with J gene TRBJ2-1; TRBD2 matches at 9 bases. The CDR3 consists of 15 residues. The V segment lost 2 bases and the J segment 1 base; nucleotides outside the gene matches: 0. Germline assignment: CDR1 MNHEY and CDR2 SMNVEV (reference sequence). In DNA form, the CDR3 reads TGTGCCAGCAGTTTACTAGCGGGGTCCTACAATGAGCAGTTCTTC. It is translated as CASSLLAGSYNEQFF.

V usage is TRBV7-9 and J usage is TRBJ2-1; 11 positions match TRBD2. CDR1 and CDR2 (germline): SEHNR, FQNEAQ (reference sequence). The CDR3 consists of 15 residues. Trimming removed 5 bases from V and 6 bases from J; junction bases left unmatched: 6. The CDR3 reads CASSPTSGSFNEQFF. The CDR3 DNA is TGTGCCAGCAGCCCAACTAGCGGGAGCTTCAATGAGCAGTTCTTC.

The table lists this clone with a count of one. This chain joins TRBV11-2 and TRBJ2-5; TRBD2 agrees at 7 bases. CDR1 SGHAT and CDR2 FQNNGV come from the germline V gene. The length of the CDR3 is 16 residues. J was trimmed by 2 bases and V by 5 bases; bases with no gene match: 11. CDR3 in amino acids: CASSHGTTVGQETQYF. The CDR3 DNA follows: TGTGCCAGCAGCCACGGGACTACCGTGGGGCAAGAGACCCAGTACTTC.

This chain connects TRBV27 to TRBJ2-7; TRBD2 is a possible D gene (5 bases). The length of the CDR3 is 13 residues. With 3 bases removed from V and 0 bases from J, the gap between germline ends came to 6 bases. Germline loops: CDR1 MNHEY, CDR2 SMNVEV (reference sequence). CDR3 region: CASSFTSSYEQYF. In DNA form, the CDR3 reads TGTGCCAGCAGTTTCACTAGCTCCTACGAGCAGTACTTC.

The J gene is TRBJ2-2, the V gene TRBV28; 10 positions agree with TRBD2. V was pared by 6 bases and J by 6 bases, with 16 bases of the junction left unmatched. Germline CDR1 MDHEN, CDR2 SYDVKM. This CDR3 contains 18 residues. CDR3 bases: TGTGCCAGCAGCCCCAGGGGGGCTAGCGGGAGTAGGGCCGGGGAGCTGTTTTTT. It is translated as CASSPRGASGSRAGELFF.

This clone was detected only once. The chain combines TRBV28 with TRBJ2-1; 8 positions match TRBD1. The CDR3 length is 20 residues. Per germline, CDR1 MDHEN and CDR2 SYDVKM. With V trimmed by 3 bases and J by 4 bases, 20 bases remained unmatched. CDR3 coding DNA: TGTGCCAGCAGTTTTTATCGTGGCCAGGGGGCAATAGCGGAGTACAATGAGCAGTTCTTC. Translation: CASSFYRGQGAIAEYNEQFF.

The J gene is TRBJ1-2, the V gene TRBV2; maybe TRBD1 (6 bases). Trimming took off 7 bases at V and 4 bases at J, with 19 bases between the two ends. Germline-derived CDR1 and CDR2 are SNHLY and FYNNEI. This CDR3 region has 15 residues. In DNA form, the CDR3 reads TGTGCCAGCAACCCCCAGGGGAATCGGGGCTATGGCTACACCTTC. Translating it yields CASNPQGNRGYGYTF. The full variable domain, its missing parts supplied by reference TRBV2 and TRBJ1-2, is EPEVTQTPSHQVTQMGQEVILRCVPISNHLYFYWYRQILGQKVEFLVSFYNNEISEKSEIFDDQFSVERPDGSNFTLKIRSTKLEDSAMYFCASNPQGNRGYGYTFGSGTRLTVV.

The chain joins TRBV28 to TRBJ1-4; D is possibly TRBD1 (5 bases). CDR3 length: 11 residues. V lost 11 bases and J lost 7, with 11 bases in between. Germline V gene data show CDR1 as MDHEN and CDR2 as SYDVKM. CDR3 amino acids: CAAGGGEKLFF. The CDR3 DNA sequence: TGTGCCGCGGGGGGAGGTGAAAAACTGTTTTTT.

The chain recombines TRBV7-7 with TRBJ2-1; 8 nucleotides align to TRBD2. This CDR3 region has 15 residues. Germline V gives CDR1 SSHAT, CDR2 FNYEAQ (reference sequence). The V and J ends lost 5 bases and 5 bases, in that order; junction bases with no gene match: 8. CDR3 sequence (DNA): TGTGCCAGCAGCGAGGGACTAGGGGGTGACAATGAGCAGTTCTTC. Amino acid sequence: CASSEGLGGDNEQFF.

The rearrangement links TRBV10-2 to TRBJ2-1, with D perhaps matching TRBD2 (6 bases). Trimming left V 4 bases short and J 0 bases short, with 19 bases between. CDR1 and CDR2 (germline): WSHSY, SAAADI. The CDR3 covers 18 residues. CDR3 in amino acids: CASSALSRDSSSYNEQFF. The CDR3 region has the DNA TGCGCCAGCAGTGCACTCTCCCGGGACTCCTCCTCCTACAATGAGCAGTTCTTC.

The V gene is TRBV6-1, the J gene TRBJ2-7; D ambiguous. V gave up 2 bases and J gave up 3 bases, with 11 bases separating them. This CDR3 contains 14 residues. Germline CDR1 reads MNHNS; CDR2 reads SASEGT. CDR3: CASSEWVRFYEQYF. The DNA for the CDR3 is TGTGCCAGCAGTGAATGGGTCAGGTTCTACGAGCAGTACTTC.

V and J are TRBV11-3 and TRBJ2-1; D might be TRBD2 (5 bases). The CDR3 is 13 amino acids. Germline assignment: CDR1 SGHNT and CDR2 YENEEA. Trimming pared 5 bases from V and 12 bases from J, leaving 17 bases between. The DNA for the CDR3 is TGTGCCAGCAGCCCCCGCACGGGGAGATTGCAGTTCTTC. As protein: CASSPRTGRLQFF.

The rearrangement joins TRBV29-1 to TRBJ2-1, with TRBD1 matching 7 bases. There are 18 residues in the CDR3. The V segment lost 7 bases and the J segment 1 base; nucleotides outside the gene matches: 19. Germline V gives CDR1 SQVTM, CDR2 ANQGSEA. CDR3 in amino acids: CSAEGGWSKRGSYNEQFF. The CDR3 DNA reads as TGCAGCGCCGAAGGGGGCTGGTCCAAAAGGGGTTCCTACAATGAGCAGTTCTTC.

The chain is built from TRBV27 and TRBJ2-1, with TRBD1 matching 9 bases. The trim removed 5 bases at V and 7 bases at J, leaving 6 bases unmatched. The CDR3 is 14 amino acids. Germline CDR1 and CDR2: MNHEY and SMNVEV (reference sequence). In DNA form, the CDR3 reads TGTGCCAGCAGTCCCAGACAGGGGGGGAATGAGCAGTTCTTC. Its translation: CASSPRQGGNEQFF.

CDR3 in DNA: TGTGCCAGCAGCTTAGCCCTAGCCCCGAGCGATGAGCAGTTCTTC. Its protein product is CASSLALAPSDEQFF. The chain has TRBV7-9 and TRBJ2-1; a weak D match, TRBD2 (5 bases). The V end was cut by 0 bases, the J end by 8 bases, with 14 bases between. The CDR3 totals 15 residues. Germline assignment: CDR1 SEHNR and CDR2 FQNEAQ (reference sequence). The full variable domain, rest sourced from reference TRBV7-9 and TRBJ2-1, is DTGVSQNPRHKITKRGQNVTFRCDPISEHNRLYWYRQTLGQGPEFLTYFQNEAQLEKSRLLSDRFSAERPKGSFSTLEIQRTEQGDSAMYLCASSLALAPSDEQFFGPGTRLTVL.

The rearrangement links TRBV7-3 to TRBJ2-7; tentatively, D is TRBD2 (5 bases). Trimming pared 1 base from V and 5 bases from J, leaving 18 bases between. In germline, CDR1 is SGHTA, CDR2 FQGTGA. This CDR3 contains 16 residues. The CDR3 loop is CASSLRPADSSHEQYF. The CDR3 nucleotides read TGTGCCAGCAGCTTAAGACCAGCGGACTCATCCCACGAGCAGTACTTC.